Presented here are 2 T cell receptor beta chains from one specimen sequenced in a study of T cell repertoires in cytomegalovirus infection. TCRdb reprocessed the reads with MiXCR, giving one entry per CDR3 protein. Of about 85,000 distinct CDR3 sequences in the sample, around 49% were seen once. Their target antigens are unknown. The input for sequencing was CD8+ T cells from cultured PBMCs, taken from culture after CMV antigen stimulation. Receptors originate from a human donor in good health (CMV status not recorded). Some clones in this sample may be carry-over from other donors' samples.

This clonotype was observed at least ten times. The chain joins TRBV7-8 to TRBJ1-1; D is possibly TRBD1 (5 bases). The CDR3 is 14 residues long. V gave up 2 bases and J gave up 8 bases, with 15 bases separating them. Per germline, CDR1 SGHVS and CDR2 FQNEAQ. CDR3 region: CASSLLDRGLEAFF. The CDR3 DNA is TGTGCCAGCAGCTTATTAGACCGGGGCTTGGAAGCTTTCTTT.

This clonotype was detected only a few times. The chain carries TRBV6-1 and TRBJ1-5, with TRBD1 matching over 8 bases. This CDR3 spans 17 amino acids. The trim removed 4 bases at V and 0 bases at J, leaving 8 bases unmatched. The germline V gene has CDR1 MNHNS and CDR2 SASEGT. Here the CDR3 reads CASSADRGERSNQPQHF. For the CDR3, the DNA is TGTGCCAGCAGTGCCGACAGGGGCGAACGTAGCAATCAGCCCCAGCATTTT.